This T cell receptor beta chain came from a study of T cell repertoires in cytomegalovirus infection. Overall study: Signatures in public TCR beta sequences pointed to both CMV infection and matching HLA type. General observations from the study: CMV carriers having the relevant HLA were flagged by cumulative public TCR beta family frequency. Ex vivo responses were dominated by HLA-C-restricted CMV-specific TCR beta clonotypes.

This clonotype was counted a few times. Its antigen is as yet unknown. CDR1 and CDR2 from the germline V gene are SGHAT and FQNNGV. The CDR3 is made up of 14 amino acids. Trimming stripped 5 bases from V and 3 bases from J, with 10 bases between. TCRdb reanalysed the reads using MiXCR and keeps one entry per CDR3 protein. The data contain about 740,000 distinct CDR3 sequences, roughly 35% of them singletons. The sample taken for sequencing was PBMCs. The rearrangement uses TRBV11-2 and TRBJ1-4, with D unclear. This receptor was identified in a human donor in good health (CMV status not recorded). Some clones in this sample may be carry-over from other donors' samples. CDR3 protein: CASSREGANEKLFF. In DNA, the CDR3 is TGTGCCAGCAGCCGAGAAGGTGCTAATGAAAAACTGTTTTTT.